This T cell receptor (beta chain) was recorded in a study of cytomegalovirus exposure and HLA in healthy donors. Turning to the study itself: Earlier sequencing of 200 million or so T cells yielded approximately 120 million unique TCR beta sequences. Study-level results: After further analysis at a later stage, 16,951 TCR beta sequences were associated with HLA alleles at 0.05 false discovery rate. Reported results showed that the classifier diagnosed cytomegalovirus status with high specificity and sensitivity.

Researchers ran the PCR with 60 Vbeta and 13 Jbeta primers. This table comes from immunoSEQ multiplex PCR, and its TCRdb copy is limited to in-frame clones, with some not included. This table holds about 250,000 clones, 65% to 85% found once. This clone was detected only once. Its matching antigen is unknown. Trimming shortened V by 6 bases and J by 4 bases, and 22 bases separated the two germline ends. The germline CDR1 and CDR2 sequences are LNHDA and SQIVND (reference sequence). The CDR3 sequence is 17 residues long. The chain joins TRBV19 to TRBJ1-5; D possibly corresponds to TRBD1 (6 bases). The sample taken for sequencing was PBMCs. This receptor was taken from a female donor in good health and CMV-seronegative. For the CDR3, the DNA is TGTGCCAGTAGCCCCAGATGGAGGACAGTGCAAAATCAGCCCCAGCATTTT. Encoded protein: CASSPRWRTVQNQPQHF. Full variable domain (rest looked up from reference TRBV19 and TRBJ1-5): DGGITQSPKYLFRKEGQNVTLSCEQNLNHDAMYWYRQDPGQGLRLIYYSQIVNDFQKGDIAEGYSVSREKKESFPLTVTSAQKNPTAFYLCASSPRWRTVQNQPQHFGDGTRLSIL.